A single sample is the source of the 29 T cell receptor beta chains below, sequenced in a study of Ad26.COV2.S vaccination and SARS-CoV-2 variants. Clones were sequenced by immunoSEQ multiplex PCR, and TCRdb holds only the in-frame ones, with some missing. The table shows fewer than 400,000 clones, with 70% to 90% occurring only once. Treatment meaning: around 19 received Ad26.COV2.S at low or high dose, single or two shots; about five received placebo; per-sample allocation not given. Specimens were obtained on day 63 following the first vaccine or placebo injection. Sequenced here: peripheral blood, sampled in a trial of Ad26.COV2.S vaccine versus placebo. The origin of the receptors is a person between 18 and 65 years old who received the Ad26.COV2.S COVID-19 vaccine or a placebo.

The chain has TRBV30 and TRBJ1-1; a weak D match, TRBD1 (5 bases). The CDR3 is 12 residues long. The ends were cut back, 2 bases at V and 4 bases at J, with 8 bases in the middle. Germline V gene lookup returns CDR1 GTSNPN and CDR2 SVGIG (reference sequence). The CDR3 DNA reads TGTGCCTGGAGTTGGGGGAGCACTGAAGCTTTCTTT. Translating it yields CAWSWGSTEAFF.

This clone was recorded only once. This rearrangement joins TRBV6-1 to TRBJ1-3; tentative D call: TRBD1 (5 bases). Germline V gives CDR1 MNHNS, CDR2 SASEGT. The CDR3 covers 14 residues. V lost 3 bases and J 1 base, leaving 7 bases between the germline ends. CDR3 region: CASSDRDSGNTIYF. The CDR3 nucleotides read TGTGCCAGCAGTGACAGGGATTCTGGAAACACCATATATTTT.

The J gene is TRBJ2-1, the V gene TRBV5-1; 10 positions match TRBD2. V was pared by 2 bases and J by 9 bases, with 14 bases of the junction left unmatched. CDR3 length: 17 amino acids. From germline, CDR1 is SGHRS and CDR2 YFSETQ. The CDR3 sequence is CASSFRAGGDTKGEQFF. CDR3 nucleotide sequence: TGCGCCAGCAGCTTTAGAGCGGGAGGGGATACAAAGGGTGAGCAGTTCTTC.

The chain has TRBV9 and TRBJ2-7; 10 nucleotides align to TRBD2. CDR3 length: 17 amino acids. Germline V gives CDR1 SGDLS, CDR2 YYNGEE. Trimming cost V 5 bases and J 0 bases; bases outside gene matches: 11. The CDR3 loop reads CASSAYLSGRGSYEQYF. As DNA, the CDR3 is TGTGCCAGCAGTGCGTACTTAAGCGGGAGGGGCTCCTACGAGCAGTACTTC.

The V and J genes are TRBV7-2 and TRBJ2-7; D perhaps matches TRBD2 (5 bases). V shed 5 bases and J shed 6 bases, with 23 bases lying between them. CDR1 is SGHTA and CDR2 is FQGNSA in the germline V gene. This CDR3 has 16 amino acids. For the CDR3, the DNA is TGTGCCAGCAGCGGCCTCCGGAGGCTAGCACGTAGCGAGCAGTACTTC. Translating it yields CASSGLRRLARSEQYF.

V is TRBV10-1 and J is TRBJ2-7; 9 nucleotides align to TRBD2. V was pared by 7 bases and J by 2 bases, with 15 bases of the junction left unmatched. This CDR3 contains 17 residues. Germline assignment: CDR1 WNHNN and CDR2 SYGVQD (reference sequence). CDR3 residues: CASKSDGRGRGAYEQYF. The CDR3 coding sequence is TGCGCCAGCAAATCAGACGGCCGCGGGAGGGGAGCCTACGAGCAGTACTTC.

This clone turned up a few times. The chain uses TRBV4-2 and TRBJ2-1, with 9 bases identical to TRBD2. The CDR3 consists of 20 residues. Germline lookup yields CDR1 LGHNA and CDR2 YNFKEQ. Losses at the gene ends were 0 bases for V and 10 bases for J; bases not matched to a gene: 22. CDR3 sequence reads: CASSQDVAVAGVGRIGEQFF. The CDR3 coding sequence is TGTGCCAGCAGCCAAGATGTGGCGGTAGCGGGAGTAGGGAGAATAGGAGAGCAGTTCTTC.

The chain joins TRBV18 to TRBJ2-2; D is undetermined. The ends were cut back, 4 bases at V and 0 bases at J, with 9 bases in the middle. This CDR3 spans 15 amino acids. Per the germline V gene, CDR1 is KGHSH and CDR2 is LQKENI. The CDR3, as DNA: TGTGCCAGCTCACAAGGTCAGGCGAACACCGGGGAGCTGTTTTTT. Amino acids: CASSQGQANTGELFF.

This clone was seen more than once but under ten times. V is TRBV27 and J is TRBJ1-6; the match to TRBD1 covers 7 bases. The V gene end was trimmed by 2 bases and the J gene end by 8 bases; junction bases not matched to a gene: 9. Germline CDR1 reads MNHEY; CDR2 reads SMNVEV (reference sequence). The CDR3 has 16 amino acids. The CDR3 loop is CASSLRPRQGYSPLHF. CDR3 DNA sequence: TGTGCCAGCAGTTTACGACCGAGACAGGGTTATTCACCCCTCCACTTT.

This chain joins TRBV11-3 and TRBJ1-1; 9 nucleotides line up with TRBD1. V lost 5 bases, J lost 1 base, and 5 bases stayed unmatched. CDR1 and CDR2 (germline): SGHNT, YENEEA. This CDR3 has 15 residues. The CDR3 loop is CASSLVGQGNTEAFF. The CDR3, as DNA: TGTGCCAGCAGCCTCGTGGGACAGGGGAACACTGAAGCTTTCTTT.

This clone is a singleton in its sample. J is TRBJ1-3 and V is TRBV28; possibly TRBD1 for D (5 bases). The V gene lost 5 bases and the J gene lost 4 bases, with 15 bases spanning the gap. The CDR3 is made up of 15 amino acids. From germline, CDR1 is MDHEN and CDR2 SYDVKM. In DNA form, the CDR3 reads TGTGCCAGCAGTGGAGGGGCCCTTGGAGGAAACACCATATATTTT. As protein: CASSGGALGGNTIYF.

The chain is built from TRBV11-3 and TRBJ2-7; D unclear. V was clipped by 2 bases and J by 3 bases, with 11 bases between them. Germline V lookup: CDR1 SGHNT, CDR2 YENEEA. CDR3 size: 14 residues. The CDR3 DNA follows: TGTGCCAGCAGCTTAAGGCAGAATTACTACGAGCAGTACTTC. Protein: CASSLRQNYYEQYF.

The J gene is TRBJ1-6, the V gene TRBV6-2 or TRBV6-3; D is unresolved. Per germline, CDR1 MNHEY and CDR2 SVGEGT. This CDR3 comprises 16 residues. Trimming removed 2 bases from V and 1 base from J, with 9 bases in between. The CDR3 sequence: CASSYAGRSYNSPLHF. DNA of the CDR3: TGTGCCAGCAGTTACGCGGGTCGGTCCTATAATTCACCCCTCCACTTT.

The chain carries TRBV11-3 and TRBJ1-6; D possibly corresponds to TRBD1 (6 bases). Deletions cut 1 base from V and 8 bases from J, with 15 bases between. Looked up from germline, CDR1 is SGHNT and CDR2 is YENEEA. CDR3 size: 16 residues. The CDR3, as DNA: TGTGCCAGCAGCTTAGCCCTCAGGGGAGTCGATTCACCCCTCCACTTT. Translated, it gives CASSLALRGVDSPLHF.

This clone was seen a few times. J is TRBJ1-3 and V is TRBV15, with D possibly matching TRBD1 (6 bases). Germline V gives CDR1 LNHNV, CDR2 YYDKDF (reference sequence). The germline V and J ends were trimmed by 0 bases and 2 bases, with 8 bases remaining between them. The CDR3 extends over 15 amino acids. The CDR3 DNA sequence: TGTGCCACCAGCAGAGAACAGGGAGCTGGAAACACCATATATTTT. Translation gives CATSREQGAGNTIYF.

The DNA of the CDR3 is TGTGCCAGTAGTATCGGGAGAGGTGAGGGCGAGCAGTACTTC. This sequence encodes CASSIGRGEGEQYF. The chain recombines TRBV19 with TRBJ2-7, with D maybe TRBD2 (6 bases). Between the trimmed V and J ends, which lost 3 bases and 6 bases, there was a span of 15 bases. The V gene's germline CDR1 is LNHDA and CDR2 SQIVND (reference sequence). CDR3 length: 14 residues.

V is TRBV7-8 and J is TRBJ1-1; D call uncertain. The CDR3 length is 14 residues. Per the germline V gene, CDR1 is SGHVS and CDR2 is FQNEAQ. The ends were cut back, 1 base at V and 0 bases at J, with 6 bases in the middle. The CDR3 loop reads CASSLGGMNTEAFF. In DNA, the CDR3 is TGTGCCAGCAGCTTAGGCGGCATGAACACTGAAGCTTTCTTT. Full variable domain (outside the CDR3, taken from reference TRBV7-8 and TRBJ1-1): GAGVSQSPRYKVAKRGQDVALRCDPISGHVSLFWYQQALGQGPEFLTYFQNEAQLDKSGLPSDRFFAERPEGSVSTLKIQRTQQEDSAVYLCASSLGGMNTEAFFGQGTRLTVV.

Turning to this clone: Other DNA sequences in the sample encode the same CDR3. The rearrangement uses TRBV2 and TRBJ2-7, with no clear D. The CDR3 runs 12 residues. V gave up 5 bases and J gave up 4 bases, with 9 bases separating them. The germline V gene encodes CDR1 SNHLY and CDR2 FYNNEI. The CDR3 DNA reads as TGTGCCAGCAGTAGAGCGAATTACGAGCAGTACTTC. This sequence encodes CASSRANYEQYF.

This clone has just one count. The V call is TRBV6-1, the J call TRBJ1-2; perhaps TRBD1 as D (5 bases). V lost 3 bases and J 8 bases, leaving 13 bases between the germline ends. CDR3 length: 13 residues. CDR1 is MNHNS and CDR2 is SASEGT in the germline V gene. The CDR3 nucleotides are TGTGCCAGCAGTGATAGGAACGCAGGGGGCTACACCTTC. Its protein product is CASSDRNAGGYTF.

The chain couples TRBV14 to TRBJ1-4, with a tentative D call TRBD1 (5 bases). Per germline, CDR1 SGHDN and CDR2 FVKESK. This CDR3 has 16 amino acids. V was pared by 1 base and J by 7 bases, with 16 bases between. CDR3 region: CASSQVGGTRGEKLFF. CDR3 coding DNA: TGTGCCAGCAGCCAAGTTGGGGGGACCAGAGGTGAAAAACTGTTTTTT.

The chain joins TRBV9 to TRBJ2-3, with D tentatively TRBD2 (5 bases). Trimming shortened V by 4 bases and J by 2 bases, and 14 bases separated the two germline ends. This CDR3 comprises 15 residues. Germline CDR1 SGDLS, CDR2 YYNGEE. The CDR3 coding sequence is TGTGCCAGCAGCTCCGTCGGGGAGTTCACAGATACGCAGTATTTT. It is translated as CASSSVGEFTDTQYF.

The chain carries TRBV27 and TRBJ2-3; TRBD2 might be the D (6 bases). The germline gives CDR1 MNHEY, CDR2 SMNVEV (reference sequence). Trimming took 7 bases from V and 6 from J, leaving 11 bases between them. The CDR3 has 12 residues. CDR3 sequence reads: CASKRATDTQYF. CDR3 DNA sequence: TGTGCCAGCAAGCGGGCCACGGATACGCAGTATTTT.

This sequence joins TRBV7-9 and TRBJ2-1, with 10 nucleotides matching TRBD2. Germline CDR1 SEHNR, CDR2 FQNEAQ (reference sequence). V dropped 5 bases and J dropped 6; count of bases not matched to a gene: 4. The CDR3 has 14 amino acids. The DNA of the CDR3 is TGTGCCAGCAGCCTAAGCGGGAGGGGCAATGAGCAGTTCTTC. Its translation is CASSLSGRGNEQFF.

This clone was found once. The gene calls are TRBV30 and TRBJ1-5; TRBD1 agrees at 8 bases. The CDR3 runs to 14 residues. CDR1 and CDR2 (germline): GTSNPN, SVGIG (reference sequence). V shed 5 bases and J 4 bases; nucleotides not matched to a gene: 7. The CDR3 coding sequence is TGTGCCTGGTCCCGGGACAGGAGTAATCAGCCCCAGCATTTT. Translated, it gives CAWSRDRSNQPQHF.

CDR3 sequence (DNA): TGTGCCAGCAGCTCCAAGGGGATACACTATGGCTACACCTTC. It codes for CASSSKGIHYGYTF. The chain recombines TRBV13 with TRBJ1-2; possibly TRBD1 for D (5 bases). Trimming removed 4 bases at V and 3 bases at J, with 12 bases between. The CDR3 runs 14 residues. Germline values: CDR1 PRHDT, CDR2 FYEKMQ (reference sequence).

The CDR3 is CASSRGGQDYGYTF. CDR3 nucleotides: TGTGCCAGCAGTAGAGGGGGGCAGGACTATGGCTACACCTTC. The V gene is TRBV6-5, the J gene TRBJ1-2, with a tentative D call TRBD1 (6 bases). Germline CDR1 MNHEY, CDR2 SVGAGI. The CDR3 length is 14 residues. V lost 5 bases and J 3 bases, leaving 13 bases between the germline ends.

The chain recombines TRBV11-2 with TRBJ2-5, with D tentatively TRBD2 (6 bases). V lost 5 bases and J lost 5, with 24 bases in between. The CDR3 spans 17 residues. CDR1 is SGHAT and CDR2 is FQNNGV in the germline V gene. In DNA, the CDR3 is TGTGCCAGCAGCCTATCCCGCCTCGGGACTCTCAATGAGACCCAGTACTTC. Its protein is CASSLSRLGTLNETQYF.

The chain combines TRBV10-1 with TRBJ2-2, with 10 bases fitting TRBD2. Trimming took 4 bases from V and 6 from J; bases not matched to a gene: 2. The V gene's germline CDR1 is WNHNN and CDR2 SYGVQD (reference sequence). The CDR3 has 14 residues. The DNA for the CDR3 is TGCGCCAGCAGTGGTCTAGCGGGAGCCGGGGAGCTGTTTTTT. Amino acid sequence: CASSGLAGAGELFF.

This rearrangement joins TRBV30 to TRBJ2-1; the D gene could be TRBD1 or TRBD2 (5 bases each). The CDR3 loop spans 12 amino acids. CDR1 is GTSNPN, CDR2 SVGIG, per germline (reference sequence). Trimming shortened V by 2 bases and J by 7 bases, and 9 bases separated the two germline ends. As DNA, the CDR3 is TGTGCCTGGAGTTCCGGGGCGAATGAGCAGTTCTTC. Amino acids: CAWSSGANEQFF.